The 10 T cell receptor beta chains reported below all come from one sample, sequenced in a study of early T cells in non-severe SARS-CoV-2 infection. In TCRdb, the 5' RACE reads were re-called with MiXCR into one record per CDR3 protein. The table lists approximately 70,000 distinct CDR3 sequences, approximately 12% of them singletons. Sequences were obtained from whole blood. The receptors come from an adult who was a healthcare worker with PCR-confirmed SARS-CoV-2 infection or an uninfected control (not recorded which).

The sample holds a few counts of this clonotype. CDR3 region: CSVAGLAIKTQYF. The CDR3 DNA reads as TGCAGCGTTGCGGGACTAGCGATCAAGACCCAGTACTTC. This chain connects TRBV29-1 to TRBJ2-5; 10 positions match TRBD2. The CDR3 covers 13 residues. With V trimmed by 4 bases and J by 6 bases, 5 bases remained unmatched. Per germline, CDR1 SQVTM and CDR2 ANQGSEA.

This clonotype was seen at least ten times. This chain links TRBV7-2 with TRBJ1-2; 8 bases match TRBD1. With V trimmed by 8 bases and J by 6 bases, 11 bases remained unmatched. Germline V gives CDR1 SGHTA, CDR2 FQGNSA. The length of the CDR3 is 14 residues. Written as DNA, the CDR3 is TGTGCCAGCTCCTCAGGGGGCCTAGCGGATGGCTACACCTTC. Translating gives CASSSGGLADGYTF. The full variable domain, with the rest looked up from reference TRBV7-2 and TRBJ1-2, is GAGVSQSPSNKVTEKGKDVELRCDPISGHTALYWYRQSLGQGLEFLIYFQGNSAPDKSGLPSDRFSAERTGGSVSTLTIQRTQQEDSAVYLCASSSGGLADGYTFGSGTRLTVV.

The V call is TRBV29-1, the J call TRBJ2-7; D gene unclear. The CDR3 totals 12 residues. CDR1 and CDR2 from the germline V gene are SQVTM and ANQGSEA. Trimming took 3 bases from V and 3 from J, leaving 9 bases between them. This CDR3 reads CSVDSGNYEQYF. CDR3 nucleotides: TGCAGCGTTGATTCGGGTAACTACGAGCAGTACTTC.

This clonotype was recorded a few times. The chain employs TRBV21-1 and TRBJ2-7. TRBV21-1 is tagged as a pseudogene. The CDR3 totals 15 residues. The DNA for the CDR3 is TGTGCCAGCAGCAAAGAGGTATATATCCCCGTTGAGCAGTACTTC. Amino acids: CASSKEVYIPVEQYF.

The CDR3 here is CASSFRGNEQFF. CDR3 DNA: TGCGCCAGCAGCTTTAGGGGGAATGAGCAGTTCTTC. J is TRBJ2-1 and V is TRBV5-1; a weak D match, TRBD1 (6 bases). The CDR3 length is 12 residues. The germline V gene encodes CDR1 SGHRS and CDR2 YFSETQ. The V end was cut by 2 bases, the J end by 7 bases, with 7 bases between.

This rearrangement joins TRBV12-3 or TRBV12-4 to TRBJ1-1; TRBD1 is a possible D gene (5 bases). The V end was cut by 6 bases, the J end by 4 bases, with 12 bases between. There are 13 residues in the CDR3. The CDR3 DNA is TGTGCCAGCAGCCGCAGGGAAGGCACTGAAGCTTTCTTT. Its translation: CASSRREGTEAFF.

There are a few counts of this clonotype. J is TRBJ2-7 and V is TRBV6-6, with 7 positions matching TRBD1. This CDR3 contains 15 residues. V was clipped by 7 bases and J by 6 bases; unmatched bases: 15. Germline assignment: CDR1 MNHNY and CDR2 SVGAGI (reference sequence). The CDR3 DNA reads as TGTGCCAGCACCCCATCGACAGGGTTGTCACCCGAGCAGTACTTC. Encoded protein: CASTPSTGLSPEQYF.

The chain couples TRBV6-6 to TRBJ2-7; maybe TRBD2 (6 bases). V lost 8 bases, J lost 3 bases, and 14 bases lay in between. The CDR3 has 13 residues. The germline V gene has CDR1 MNHNY and CDR2 SVGAGI (reference sequence). Here the CDR3 reads CASGEAGSYEQYF. CDR3 nucleotides: TGTGCCAGCGGGGAGGCAGGGAGCTACGAGCAGTACTTC.

V and J are TRBV20-1 and TRBJ2-1; TRBD2 matches at 12 bases. Germline values: CDR1 DFQATT, CDR2 SNEGSKA (reference sequence). V was clipped by 6 bases and J by 7 bases; unmatched bases: 10. This CDR3 has 15 amino acids. The CDR3 bases are TGCAGTGCCAAGCAACTAGCGGGAGGAGGGAATGAGCAGTTCTTC. Protein product: CSAKQLAGGGNEQFF.

This clonotype was observed many times. V is TRBV12-5 and J is TRBJ1-5; D is uncertain. The CDR3 spans 11 residues. CDR1 is LGHNT, CDR2 FRNRAP, per germline. Trimming pared 7 bases from V and 6 bases from J, leaving 7 bases between. The CDR3 coding sequence is TGTGCTAGTGCGGTCGCTCAGCCCCAGCATTTT. Its protein is CASAVAQPQHF.